This TCR beta chain appears in the sequencing data of a study of control samples from healthy donors and cancer patients (dated by TCRdb to the early 2020s). A remark on this clone: Its recognized antigen is unknown. No base quality information exists; no much larger clone differs at one position.

Library preparation used the immunoSEQ multiplex PCR assay. TCRdb's version of the immuneACCESS table is confined to in-frame rearrangements and falls short of the full clone set. An unresolved V gene accounts for under half of the shortfall where checked; the remainder is of unknown origin. This sample lists 70,000 to 95,000 clones; approximately 91% were detected once. The top ten clones comprise around 1% of the sample. Measured from the cysteine to the phenylalanine, the CDR3 is 18 residues long. Left in the record is the CDR3 DNA by itself, 54 bases read in frame from the first base. The germline V gene (reference sequence) gives CDR1 as LNHDA and CDR2 as SQIVND. V is reduced by 3 bases and J by 2 bases, leaving a spacing of 21 bases between them.

In this chain, TRBV19 is recombined with TRBJ2-3; no confident D gene assignment can be made. Sequencing used blood. The source of this sequence is a woman in her 30s in good health. The CDR3 corresponds to CASSIRSTKLRYTDTQYF. The nucleotide sequence is TGTGCCAGTAGTATCCGTTCCACAAAACTGCGTTACACAGATACGCAGTATTTT.